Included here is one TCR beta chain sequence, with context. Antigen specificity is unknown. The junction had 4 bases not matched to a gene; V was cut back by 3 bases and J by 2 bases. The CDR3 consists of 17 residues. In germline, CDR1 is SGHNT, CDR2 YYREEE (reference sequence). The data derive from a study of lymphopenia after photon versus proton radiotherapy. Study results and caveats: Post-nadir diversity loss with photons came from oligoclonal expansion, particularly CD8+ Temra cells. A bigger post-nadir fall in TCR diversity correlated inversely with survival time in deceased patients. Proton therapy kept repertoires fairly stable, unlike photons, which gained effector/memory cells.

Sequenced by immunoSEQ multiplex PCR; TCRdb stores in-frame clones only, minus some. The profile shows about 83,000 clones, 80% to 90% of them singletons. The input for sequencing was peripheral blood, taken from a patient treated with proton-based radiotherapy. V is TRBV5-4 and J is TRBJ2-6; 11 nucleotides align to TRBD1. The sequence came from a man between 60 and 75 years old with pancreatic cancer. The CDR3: CASSSPGQGAGANVLTF. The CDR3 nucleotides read TGTGCCAGCAGCTCTCCGGGACAGGGGGCTGGGGCCAACGTCCTGACTTTC.